These 14 T cell receptor beta chains were sequenced from one sample in a study. Using immunoSEQ multiplex PCR, the repertoire was profiled, and TCRdb retains in-frame clones only, with some absent. The sample carries around 50,000 clones, about 92% recorded once. The sequenced sample was PBMCs. These receptors were taken from a man in his forties with rheumatoid arthritis.

The gene calls are TRBV9 and TRBJ2-5; D ambiguous. CDR3 size: 14 residues. CDR1 is SGDLS and CDR2 is YYNGEE in the germline V gene. Trimming shortened V by 0 bases and J by 3 bases, and 9 bases separated the two germline ends. This chain's CDR3 is CASSVVAREETQYF. CDR3 in DNA: TGTGCCAGCAGCGTAGTGGCTAGGGAAGAGACCCAGTACTTC.

This clone was seen only once. The J gene is TRBJ1-4, the V gene TRBV5-6, with 10 nucleotides matching TRBD1. Germline values: CDR1 SGHDT, CDR2 YYEEEE. V was clipped by 3 bases and J by 5 bases; unmatched bases: 4. The CDR3 is 15 residues long. The CDR3 coding sequence is TGTGCCAGCAGCTGGTTGACAGGGGGCAATGAAAAACTGTTTTTT. Translated: CASSWLTGGNEKLFF.

The rearrangement uses TRBV5-6 and TRBJ2-7, with D tentatively TRBD1 or TRBD2 (5 bases each). The CDR3 is made up of 15 amino acids. The ends were cut back, 4 bases at V and 5 bases at J, with 19 bases in the middle. Germline CDR1 SGHDT, CDR2 YYEEEE. The CDR3 reads CASSPGTWTSHEQYF. In DNA form, the CDR3 reads TGTGCCAGCAGCCCCGGGACGTGGACGTCCCACGAGCAGTACTTC.

The genes are TRBV6-5 and TRBJ1-5, with TRBD1 as a possible D gene (5 bases). The CDR3 contains 15 residues. The V end was cut by 0 bases, the J end by 2 bases, with 8 bases between. CDR1 is MNHEY, CDR2 SVGAGI, per germline. Here the CDR3 DNA reads TGTGCCAGCAGTTACTCCAGGGTAGGCAATCAGCCCCAGCATTTT. The encoded protein is CASSYSRVGNQPQHF.

The chain joins TRBV24-1 to TRBJ2-5; 8 bases fit TRBD2. J lost 5 bases, V lost 2 bases, and 9 bases had no gene match. CDR3 length: 16 residues. Germline CDR1 and CDR2: KGHDR and SFDVKD. CDR3 DNA sequence: TGTGCCACCAGTGATTCCCCCGGACTAGCTGGGGAGACCCAGTACTTC. As protein: CATSDSPGLAGETQYF.

This chain connects TRBV11-1 to TRBJ1-4; 7 bases match TRBD1. Germline V gene lookup returns CDR1 SGHAT and CDR2 FQDESV (reference sequence). The CDR3 covers 16 residues. Trimming cost V 6 bases and J 0 bases; bases outside gene matches: 7. The CDR3 bases are TGTGCCAGCAGTCATGGACAGGCAGCAACTAATGAAAAACTGTTTTTT. This encodes CASSHGQAATNEKLFF.

The chain has TRBV19 and TRBJ1-5; no definite D call. Germline V gives CDR1 LNHDA, CDR2 SQIVND (reference sequence). V gave up 3 bases and J gave up 7 bases, with 10 bases separating them. The CDR3 length is 13 residues. Here the CDR3 DNA reads TGTGCCAGTAGTATGGGTGGTCGGCAGCCCCAGCATTTT. Its translation is CASSMGGRQPQHF.

This clone has a single count. The chain is built from TRBV2 and TRBJ1-6; TRBD1 matches at 8 bases. CDR3 length: 15 residues. Germline CDR1 SNHLY, CDR2 FYNNEI. V shed 5 bases, J shed 11 bases, and the junction held 11 bases outside the gene matches. Here the CDR3 reads CASSFSRDRRTPLHF. CDR3 DNA sequence: TGTGCCAGCAGTTTTTCCCGGGACAGGAGAACACCCCTCCACTTT.

This clone has only a few counts. The gene calls are TRBV5-6 and TRBJ1-4; 8 bases agree with TRBD1. The trim removed 0 bases at V and 5 bases at J, leaving 0 bases unmatched. This CDR3 spans 14 amino acids. The V gene's germline CDR1 is SGHDT and CDR2 YYEEEE. This chain's CDR3 is CASSLGQGNEKLFF. The CDR3 nucleotides read TGTGCCAGCAGCTTGGGACAGGGGAATGAAAAACTGTTTTTT. The variable domain in full, completed from reference TRBV5-6 and TRBJ1-4, reads DAGVTQSPTHLIKTRGQQVTLRCSPKSGHDTVSWYQQALGQGPQFIFQYYEEEERQRGNFPDRFSGHQFPNYSSELNVNALLLGDSALYLCASSLGQGNEKLFFGSGTQLSVL.

The chain employs TRBV7-2 and TRBJ1-2, with 7 nucleotides matching TRBD1. V shed 2 bases, J shed 5 bases, and the junction held 8 bases outside the gene matches. The CDR3 spans 15 residues. Germline-derived CDR1 and CDR2 are SGHTA and FQGNSA. The CDR3 sequence: CASSLSPGQTYGYTF. In DNA form, the CDR3 reads TGTGCCAGCAGCTTATCCCCGGGACAGACGTATGGCTACACCTTC.

The chain links TRBV19 to TRBJ2-1; D remains ambiguous. CDR3 length: 16 amino acids. V was trimmed by 3 bases and J by 0 bases, leaving 12 bases between them. Germline CDR1 and CDR2: LNHDA and SQIVND (reference sequence). The CDR3 protein is CASSIRSLSSYNEQFF. In nucleotides, the CDR3 is TGTGCCAGTAGTATTCGATCCTTGAGCTCCTACAATGAGCAGTTCTTC.

This clone was counted a single time. The rearrangement joins TRBV12-3 or TRBV12-4 to TRBJ1-6, with D possibly matching TRBD1 (6 bases). V lost 5 bases and J 10 bases, leaving 9 bases between the germline ends. The CDR3 consists of 12 residues. The CDR3 nucleotides read TGTGCCAGCAGTGATGGGGGCTCACCCCTCCACTTT. Translated: CASSDGGSPLHF.

V gene TRBV28 combines with J gene TRBJ2-5; TRBD1 matches at 8 bases. This CDR3 contains 15 residues. Trimming took 3 bases from V and 3 from J; bases not matched to a gene: 6. Germline V gene data show CDR1 as MDHEN and CDR2 as SYDVKM. CDR3 nucleotides: TGTGCCAGCAGTTTCTCCGGGACAGGCAAAGAGACCCAGTACTTC. Encoded protein: CASSFSGTGKETQYF.

This chain joins TRBV2 and TRBJ1-5, with 10 bases aligning to TRBD1. The CDR3 totals 16 residues. CDR1 and CDR2 from the germline V gene are SNHLY and FYNNEI. V trimming: 8 bases; J trimming: 4 bases; junction bases outside the gene matches: 11. The CDR3 is CASLRDRGRDNQPQHF. Written as DNA, the CDR3 is TGTGCCAGCCTCCGGGACAGGGGTCGAGATAATCAGCCCCAGCATTTT. Based on the CDR3 plus reference TRBV2 and TRBJ1-5, the full variable domain is EPEVTQTPSHQVTQMGQEVILRCVPISNHLYFYWYRQILGQKVEFLVSFYNNEISEKSEIFDDQFSVERPDGSNFTLKIRSTKLEDSAMYFCASLRDRGRDNQPQHFGDGTRLSIL.